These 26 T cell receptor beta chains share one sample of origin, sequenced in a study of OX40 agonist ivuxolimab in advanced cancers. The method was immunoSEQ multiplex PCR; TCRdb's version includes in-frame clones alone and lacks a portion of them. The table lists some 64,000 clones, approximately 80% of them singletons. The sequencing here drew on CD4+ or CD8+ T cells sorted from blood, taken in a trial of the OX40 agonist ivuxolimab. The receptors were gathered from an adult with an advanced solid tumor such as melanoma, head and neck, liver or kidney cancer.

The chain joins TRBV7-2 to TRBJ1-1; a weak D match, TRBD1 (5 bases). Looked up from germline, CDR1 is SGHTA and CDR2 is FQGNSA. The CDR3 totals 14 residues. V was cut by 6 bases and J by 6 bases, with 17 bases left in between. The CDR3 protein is CASSSPRDYAEAFF. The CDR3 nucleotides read TGTGCCAGCAGTTCTCCCAGGGATTACGCTGAAGCTTTCTTT.

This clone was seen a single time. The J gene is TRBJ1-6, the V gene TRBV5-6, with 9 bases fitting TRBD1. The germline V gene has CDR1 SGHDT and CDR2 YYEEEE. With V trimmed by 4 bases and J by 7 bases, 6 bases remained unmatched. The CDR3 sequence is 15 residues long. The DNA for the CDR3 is TGTGCCAGCAGCCTTTCCGGGACAGGGAATTCACCCCTCCACTTT. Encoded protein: CASSLSGTGNSPLHF. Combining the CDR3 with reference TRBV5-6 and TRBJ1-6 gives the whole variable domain DAGVTQSPTHLIKTRGQQVTLRCSPKSGHDTVSWYQQALGQGPQFIFQYYEEEERQRGNFPDRFSGHQFPNYSSELNVNALLLGDSALYLCASSLSGTGNSPLHFGNGTRLTVT.

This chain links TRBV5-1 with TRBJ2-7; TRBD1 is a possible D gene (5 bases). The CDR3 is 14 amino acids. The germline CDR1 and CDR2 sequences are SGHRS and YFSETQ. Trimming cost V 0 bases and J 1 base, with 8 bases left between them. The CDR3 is CASSLVQVSYEQYF. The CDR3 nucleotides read TGCGCCAGCAGCTTGGTACAGGTATCCTACGAGCAGTACTTC.

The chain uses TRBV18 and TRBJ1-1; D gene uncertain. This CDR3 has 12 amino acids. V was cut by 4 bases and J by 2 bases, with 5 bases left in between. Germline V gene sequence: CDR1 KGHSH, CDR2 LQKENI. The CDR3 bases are TGTGCCAGCTCACTTGTCAACACTGAAGCTTTCTTT. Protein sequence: CASSLVNTEAFF.

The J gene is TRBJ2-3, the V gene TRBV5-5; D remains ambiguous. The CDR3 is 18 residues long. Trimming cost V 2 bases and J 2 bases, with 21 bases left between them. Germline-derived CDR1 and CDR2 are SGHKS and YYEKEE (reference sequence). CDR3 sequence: CASSFIPTLAVHTDTQYF. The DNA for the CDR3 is TGTGCCAGCAGCTTCATTCCCACGCTGGCTGTCCACACAGATACGCAGTATTTT.

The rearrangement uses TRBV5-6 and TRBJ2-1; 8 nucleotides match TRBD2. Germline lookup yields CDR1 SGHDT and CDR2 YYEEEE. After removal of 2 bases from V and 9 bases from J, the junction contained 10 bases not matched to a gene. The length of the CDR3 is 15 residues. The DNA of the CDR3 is TGTGCCAGCAGCTTAGCAGCGGGAGTAATAGTTGAGCAGTTCTTC. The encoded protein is CASSLAAGVIVEQFF.

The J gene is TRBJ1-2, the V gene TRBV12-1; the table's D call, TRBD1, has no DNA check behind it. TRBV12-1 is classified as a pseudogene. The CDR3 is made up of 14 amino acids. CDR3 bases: TGTGCCAGCAGCCCCGACAGGTTCTACTATGGCTACACCTTC. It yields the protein CASSPDRFYYGYTF.

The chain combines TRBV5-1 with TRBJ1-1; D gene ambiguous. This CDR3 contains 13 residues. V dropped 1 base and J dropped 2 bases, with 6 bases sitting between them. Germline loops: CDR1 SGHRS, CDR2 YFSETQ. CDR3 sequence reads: CASSLMTNTEAFF. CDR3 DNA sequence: TGCGCCAGCAGCTTGATGACTAACACTGAAGCTTTCTTT.

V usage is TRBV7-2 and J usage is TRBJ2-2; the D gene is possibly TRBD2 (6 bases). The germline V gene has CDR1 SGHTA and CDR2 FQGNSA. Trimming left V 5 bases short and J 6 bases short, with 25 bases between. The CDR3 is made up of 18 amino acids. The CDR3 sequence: CASSPRGEVASVPGELFF. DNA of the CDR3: TGTGCCAGCAGCCCGAGAGGAGAAGTGGCTAGCGTTCCCGGGGAGCTGTTTTTT.

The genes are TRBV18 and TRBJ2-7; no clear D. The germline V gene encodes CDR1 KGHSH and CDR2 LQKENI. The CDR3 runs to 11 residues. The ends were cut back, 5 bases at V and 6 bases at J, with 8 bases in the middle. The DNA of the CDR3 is TGTGCCAGCTCAAGTGGACCCGAGCAGTACTTC. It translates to CASSSGPEQYF.

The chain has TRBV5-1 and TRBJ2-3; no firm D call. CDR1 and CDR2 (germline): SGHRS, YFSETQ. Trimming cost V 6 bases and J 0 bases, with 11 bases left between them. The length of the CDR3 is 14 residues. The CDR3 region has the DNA TGCGCCAGCAACAGAGGTGGTAGCACAGATACGCAGTATTTT. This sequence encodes CASNRGGSTDTQYF.

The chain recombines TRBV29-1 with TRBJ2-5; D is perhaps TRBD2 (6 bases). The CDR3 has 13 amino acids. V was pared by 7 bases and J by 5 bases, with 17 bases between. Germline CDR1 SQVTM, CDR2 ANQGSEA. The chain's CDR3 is CSAGTDALETQYF. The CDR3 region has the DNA TGCAGCGCTGGGACTGACGCCCTTGAGACCCAGTACTTC.

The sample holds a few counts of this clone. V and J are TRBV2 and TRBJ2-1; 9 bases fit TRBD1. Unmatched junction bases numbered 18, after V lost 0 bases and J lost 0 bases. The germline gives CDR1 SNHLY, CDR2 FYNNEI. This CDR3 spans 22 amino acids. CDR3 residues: CASSEALSRDREIFSSYNEQFF. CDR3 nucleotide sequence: TGTGCCAGCAGTGAAGCGCTTTCCCGGGACAGGGAGATTTTTAGCTCCTACAATGAGCAGTTCTTC.

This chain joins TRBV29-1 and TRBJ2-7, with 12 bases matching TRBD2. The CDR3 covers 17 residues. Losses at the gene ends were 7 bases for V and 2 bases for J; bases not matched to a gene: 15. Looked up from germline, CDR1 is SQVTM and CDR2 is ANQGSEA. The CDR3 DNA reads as TGCAGCGCGAGGGACCCGGGACTAGCGGGTCCCACCTACGAGCAGTACTTC. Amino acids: CSARDPGLAGPTYEQYF.

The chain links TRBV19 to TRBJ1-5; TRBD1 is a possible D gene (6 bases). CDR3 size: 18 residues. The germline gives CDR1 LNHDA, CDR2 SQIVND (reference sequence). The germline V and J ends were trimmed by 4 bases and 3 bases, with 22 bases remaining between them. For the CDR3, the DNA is TGTGCCAGTAGTACCTACAGGGTTGGGCACGACCCCAATCAGCCCCAGCATTTT. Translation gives CASSTYRVGHDPNQPQHF. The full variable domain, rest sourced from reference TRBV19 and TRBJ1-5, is DGGITQSPKYLFRKEGQNVTLSCEQNLNHDAMYWYRQDPGQGLRLIYYSQIVNDFQKGDIAEGYSVSREKKESFPLTVTSAQKNPTAFYLCASSTYRVGHDPNQPQHFGDGTRLSIL.

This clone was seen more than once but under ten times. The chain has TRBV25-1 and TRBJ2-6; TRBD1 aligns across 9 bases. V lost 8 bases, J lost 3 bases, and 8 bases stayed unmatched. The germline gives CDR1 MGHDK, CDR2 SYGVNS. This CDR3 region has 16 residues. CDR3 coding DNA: TGTGCCAGCCCCACCACAGGGGGCGGTGGGGCCAACGTCCTGACTTTC. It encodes CASPTTGGGGANVLTF.

As DNA, the CDR3 is TGTGCCAGCAGTTACAGCGTGGGCTCTGGAAACACCATATATTTT. Amino acid sequence: CASSYSVGSGNTIYF. This chain connects TRBV6-5 to TRBJ1-3; D not certain. Germline CDR1 MNHEY, CDR2 SVGAGI. CDR3 length equals 15 residues. Deletions cut 2 bases from V and 0 bases from J, with 8 bases between.

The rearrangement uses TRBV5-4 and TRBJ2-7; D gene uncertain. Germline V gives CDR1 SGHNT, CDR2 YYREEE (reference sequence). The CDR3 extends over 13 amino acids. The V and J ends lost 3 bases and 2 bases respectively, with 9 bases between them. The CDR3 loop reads CASSYGRTYEQYF. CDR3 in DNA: TGTGCCAGCAGCTACGGACGGACCTACGAGCAGTACTTC.

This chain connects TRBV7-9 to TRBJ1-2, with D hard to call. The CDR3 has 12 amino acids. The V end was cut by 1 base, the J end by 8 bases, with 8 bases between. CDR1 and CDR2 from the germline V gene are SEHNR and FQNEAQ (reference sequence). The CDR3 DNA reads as TGTGCCAGCAGCTTAGAGCGGCGGGGCTACACCTTC. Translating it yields CASSLERRGYTF. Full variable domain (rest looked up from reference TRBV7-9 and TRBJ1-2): DTGVSQNPRHKITKRGQNVTFRCDPISEHNRLYWYRQTLGQGPEFLTYFQNEAQLEKSRLLSDRFSAERPKGSFSTLEIQRTEQGDSAMYLCASSLERRGYTFGSGTRLTVV.

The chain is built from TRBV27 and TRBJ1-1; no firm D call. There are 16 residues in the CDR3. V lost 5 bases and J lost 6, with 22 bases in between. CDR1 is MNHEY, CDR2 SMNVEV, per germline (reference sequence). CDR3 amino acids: CASSPGRSAGLSEAFF. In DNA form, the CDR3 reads TGTGCCAGCAGTCCTGGTAGATCGGCTGGGTTGTCTGAAGCTTTCTTT.

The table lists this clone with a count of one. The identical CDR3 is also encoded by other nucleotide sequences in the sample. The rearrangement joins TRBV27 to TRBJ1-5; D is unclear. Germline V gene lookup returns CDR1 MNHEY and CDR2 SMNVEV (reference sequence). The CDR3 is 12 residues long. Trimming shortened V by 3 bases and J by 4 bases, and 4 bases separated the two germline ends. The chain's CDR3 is CASSFPNQPQHF. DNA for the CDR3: TGTGCCAGCAGTTTCCCTAATCAGCCCCAGCATTTT.

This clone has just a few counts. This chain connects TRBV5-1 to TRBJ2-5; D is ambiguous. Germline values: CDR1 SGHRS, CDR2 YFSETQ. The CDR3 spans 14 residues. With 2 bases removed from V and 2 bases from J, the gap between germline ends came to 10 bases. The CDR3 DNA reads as TGCGCCAGCAGCTTTGACTCAGAGCAAGAGACCCAGTACTTC. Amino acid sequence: CASSFDSEQETQYF.

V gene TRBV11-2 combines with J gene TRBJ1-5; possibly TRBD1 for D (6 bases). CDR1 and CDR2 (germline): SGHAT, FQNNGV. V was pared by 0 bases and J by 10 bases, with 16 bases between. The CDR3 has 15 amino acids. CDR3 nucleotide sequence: TGTGCCAGCAGCTTAGATCAGGGGAGGGGAAGACCCCAGCATTTT. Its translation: CASSLDQGRGRPQHF.

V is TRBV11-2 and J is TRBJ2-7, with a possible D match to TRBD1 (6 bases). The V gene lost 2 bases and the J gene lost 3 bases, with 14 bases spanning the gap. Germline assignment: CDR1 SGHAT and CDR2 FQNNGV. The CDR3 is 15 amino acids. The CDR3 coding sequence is TGTGCCAGCAGCTTAACCCCCGGGACAAACTACGAGCAGTACTTC. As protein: CASSLTPGTNYEQYF.

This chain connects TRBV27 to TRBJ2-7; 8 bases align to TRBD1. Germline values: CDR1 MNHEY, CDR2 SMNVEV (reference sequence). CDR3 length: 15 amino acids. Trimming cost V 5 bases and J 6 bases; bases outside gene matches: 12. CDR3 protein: CASSQGAGGGFEQYF. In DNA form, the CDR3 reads TGTGCCAGCAGTCAGGGGGCAGGGGGAGGTTTCGAGCAGTACTTC.

CDR3: CASTPMGGNSGANVLTF. DNA for the CDR3: TGTGCCAGCACACCCATGGGGGGGAACTCTGGGGCCAACGTCCTGACTTTC. The chain recombines TRBV27 with TRBJ2-6; 7 nucleotides line up with TRBD2. The CDR3 is made up of 17 amino acids. The ends lost 7 bases at V and 0 bases at J; junction bases unmatched: 9. Per the germline V gene, CDR1 is MNHEY and CDR2 is SMNVEV (reference sequence).